Listed below are T cell receptor beta chains from one sample, sequenced in a study of T cell responses to AZD1222 COVID-19 vaccine. Profiling relied on immunoSEQ multiplex PCR, and the TCRdb table lists in-frame clones only, not all of them. The table records some 110,000 clones, 88% of them present only once. The sample in question was peripheral blood, obtained on day 0 of AZD1222 vaccination. The receptors shown here come from an adult in good health. CDR3s include the opening cysteine and the closing phenylalanine or tryptophan. D genes are given only for firm matches. Size values are once, few and many counts, or a class for expanded clones, and some rows have none.

J gene: TRBJ1-6; clone size: NA; V gene: TRBV6-5; D gene: TRBD1; CDR3 protein: CASSPGTGLSPLHF; CDR3 DNA: TGTGCCAGCAGTCCCGGGACAGGCCTTTCACCCCTCCACTTT
J gene: TRBJ2-7; clone size: NA; V gene: TRBV18; D gene: TRBD1; CDR3 protein: CASSPPGGTGQGHF; CDR3 DNA: TGTGCCAGCTCACCACCAGGGGGCACGGGACAGGGCCACTTC
J gene: TRBJ1-2; clone size: NA; V gene: TRBV10-3; D gene: NA; CDR3 protein: CAISVAQGYGYTF; CDR3 DNA: TGTGCCATCAGTGTAGCACAGGGATATGGCTACACCTTC
J gene: TRBJ2-3; clone size: few; V gene: TRBV5-1; D gene: TRBD2; CDR3 protein: CASAVGLAGGADTQYF; CDR3 DNA: TGCGCCAGCGCCGTCGGACTAGCGGGGGGTGCAGATACGCAGTATTTT
J gene: TRBJ2-7; clone size: once; V gene: TRBV15; D gene: NA; CDR3 protein: CATSRGGRSLGSEQYF; CDR3 DNA: TGTGCCACCAGCAGAGGCGGACGGAGCCTGGGCAGCGAGCAGTACTTC
J gene: TRBJ1-2; clone size: NA; V gene: TRBV7-9; D gene: TRBD1; CDR3 protein: CASSPTGQGDYTF; CDR3 DNA: TGTGCCAGCAGCCCGACCGGACAGGGAGACTACACCTTC
J gene: TRBJ2-7; clone size: NA; V gene: TRBV9; D gene: TRBD2; CDR3 protein: CASSVAGGVAYEQYF; CDR3 DNA: TGTGCCAGCAGCGTCGCCGGGGGGGTAGCCTACGAGCAGTACTTC
J gene: TRBJ1-4; clone size: NA; V gene: TRBV7-9; D gene: TRBD1; CDR3 protein: CASSHATGGVGEKLFF; CDR3 DNA: TGTGCCAGCAGCCACGCCACAGGGGGCGTAGGTGAAAAACTGTTTTTT
J gene: TRBJ2-7; clone size: NA; V gene: TRBV7-2; D gene: TRBD2; CDR3 protein: CASSLDLAGGAYEQYF; CDR3 DNA: TGTGCCAGCAGCTTAGATCTAGCGGGAGGGGCCTACGAGCAGTACTTC
J gene: TRBJ1-2; clone size: NA; V gene: TRBV7-2; D gene: TRBD1; CDR3 protein: CASSLAALDRGANYGYTF; CDR3 DNA: TGTGCCAGCAGCTTAGCGGCCCTAGACAGGGGAGCTAACTATGGCTACACCTTC
J gene: TRBJ1-2; clone size: NA; V gene: TRBV2; D gene: NA; CDR3 protein: CASSGGRGILYGYTF; CDR3 DNA: TGTGCCAGCAGTGGAGGGCGGGGGATCCTCTATGGCTACACCTTC
J gene: TRBJ1-2; clone size: few; V gene: TRBV24-1; D gene: NA; CDR3 protein: CATSDRTDNYGYTF; CDR3 DNA: TGTGCCACCAGTGATCGGACAGACAACTATGGCTACACCTTC
J gene: TRBJ2-2; clone size: NA; V gene: TRBV24-1; D gene: TRBD2; CDR3 protein: CATSDPTSATTGELFF; CDR3 DNA: TGTGCCACCAGTGACCCTACTAGCGCCACCACCGGGGAGCTGTTTTTT
J gene: TRBJ2-3; clone size: NA; V gene: TRBV3-1/TRBV3-2; D gene: NA; CDR3 protein: CASSQTGTSTDTQYF; CDR3 DNA: TGTGCCAGCAGCCAAACTGGGACCAGCACAGATACGCAGTATTTT
J gene: TRBJ1-4; clone size: NA; V gene: TRBV11-3; D gene: NA; CDR3 protein: CASSLVRNPNEKLFF; CDR3 DNA: TGTGCCAGCAGCTTAGTCCGCAATCCGAATGAAAAACTGTTTTTT
J gene: TRBJ2-5; clone size: NA; V gene: TRBV21-1; D gene: NA; CDR3 protein: CASSKAQRSGRALPAQETQYF; CDR3 DNA: TGTGCCAGCAGCAAAGCGCAGAGGAGCGGGAGGGCCCTCCCCGCCCAAGAGACCCAGTACTTC
J gene: TRBJ1-6; clone size: NA; V gene: TRBV5-1; D gene: NA; CDR3 protein: CASSTVGVQANSPLHF; CDR3 DNA: TGCGCCAGCAGCACGGTGGGGGTACAGGCTAATTCACCCCTCCACTTT
J gene: TRBJ1-1; clone size: NA; V gene: TRBV28; D gene: NA; CDR3 protein: CASTLNLDMNTEAFF; CDR3 DNA: TGTGCCAGCACCCTTAACCTTGACATGAACACTGAAGCTTTCTTT
J gene: TRBJ1-2; clone size: NA; V gene: TRBV6-5; D gene: NA; CDR3 protein: CASSSPGANYGYTF; CDR3 DNA: TGTGCCAGCAGTTCCCCGGGAGCTAACTATGGCTACACCTTC
J gene: TRBJ1-3; clone size: NA; V gene: TRBV12-3/TRBV12-4; D gene: NA; CDR3 protein: CASSFVGNPIYF; CDR3 DNA: TGTGCCAGCAGTTTTGTGGGGAACCCCATATATTTT
J gene: TRBJ2-3; clone size: once; V gene: TRBV9; D gene: NA; CDR3 protein: CASSGSGYTDTQYF; CDR3 DNA: TGTGCCAGCAGCGGTAGCGGTTACACAGATACGCAGTATTTT
J gene: TRBJ1-1; clone size: NA; V gene: TRBV5-1; D gene: NA; CDR3 protein: CASSLSPKEDTEAFF; CDR3 DNA: TGCGCCAGCAGCTTGTCCCCAAAGGAGGACACTGAAGCTTTCTTT
J gene: TRBJ1-4; clone size: NA; V gene: TRBV4-3; D gene: NA; CDR3 protein: CASSQEWSNEKLFF; CDR3 DNA: TGCGCCAGCAGCCAAGAGTGGTCTAATGAAAAACTGTTTTTT
J gene: TRBJ2-5; clone size: NA; V gene: TRBV20-1; D gene: NA; CDR3 protein: CSARVYETQYF; CDR3 DNA: TGCAGTGCTAGAGTATACGAGACCCAGTACTTC
J gene: TRBJ1-2; clone size: NA; V gene: TRBV21-1; D gene: NA; CDR3 protein: CASSREVNYGYTF; CDR3 DNA: TGTGCCAGCAGCCGGGAAGTTAACTATGGCTACACCTTC
J gene: TRBJ2-5; clone size: NA; V gene: TRBV30; D gene: NA; CDR3 protein: CAWSVQGAETQYF; CDR3 DNA: TGTGCCTGGAGTGTACAAGGGGCGGAGACCCAGTACTTC
J gene: TRBJ2-5; clone size: NA; V gene: TRBV19; D gene: NA; CDR3 protein: CASSIVNAGAKTQYF; CDR3 DNA: TGTGCCAGTAGTATAGTGAATGCAGGGGCGAAGACCCAGTACTTC
J gene: TRBJ1-2; clone size: few; V gene: TRBV4-3; D gene: TRBD1; CDR3 protein: CASSQVWSGQDGYTF; CDR3 DNA: TGCGCCAGCAGCCAAGTTTGGAGTGGACAGGATGGCTACACCTTC
J gene: TRBJ2-1; clone size: NA; V gene: TRBV24-1; D gene: NA; CDR3 protein: CATSENGASVRQFF; CDR3 DNA: TGTGCCACCAGTGAGAATGGAGCATCAGTTCGGCAGTTCTTC
J gene: TRBJ2-7; clone size: NA; V gene: TRBV12-3/TRBV12-4; D gene: NA; CDR3 protein: CASSPFTYEQYF; CDR3 DNA: TGTGCCAGCAGTCCTTTTACGTACGAGCAGTACTTC
J gene: TRBJ2-3; clone size: NA; V gene: TRBV9; D gene: NA; CDR3 protein: CASRGRGDDTQYF; CDR3 DNA: TGTGCCAGCAGGGGAAGGGGTGATGATACGCAGTATTTT
J gene: TRBJ1-1; clone size: NA; V gene: TRBV19; D gene: NA; CDR3 protein: CASSIPQGNTEAFF; CDR3 DNA: TGTGCCAGTAGTATACCCCAGGGGAACACTGAAGCTTTCTTT
J gene: TRBJ2-7; clone size: NA; V gene: TRBV11-2; D gene: NA; CDR3 protein: CASSFQGGSSYEQYF; CDR3 DNA: TGTGCCAGCAGCTTTCAGGGAGGCAGCTCCTACGAGCAGTACTTC
J gene: TRBJ1-1; clone size: NA; V gene: TRBV19; D gene: NA; CDR3 protein: CASSIEMGGEAFF; CDR3 DNA: TGTGCCAGTAGTATAGAAATGGGGGGTGAAGCTTTCTTT
J gene: TRBJ2-7; clone size: few; V gene: TRBV12-3/TRBV12-4; D gene: NA; CDR3 protein: CASRRTEQAEQYF; CDR3 DNA: TGTGCCAGCAGAAGGACAGAGCAGGCCGAGCAGTACTTC
J gene: TRBJ2-7; clone size: NA; V gene: TRBV19; D gene: NA; CDR3 protein: CASSMGITYEQYF; CDR3 DNA: TGTGCCAGTAGTATGGGGATCACCTACGAGCAGTACTTC
J gene: TRBJ2-2; clone size: NA; V gene: TRBV19; D gene: NA; CDR3 protein: CASSIGGNTGELFF; CDR3 DNA: TGTGCCAGTAGTATAGGAGGAAACACCGGGGAGCTGTTTTTT
J gene: TRBJ1-2; clone size: few; V gene: TRBV11-2; D gene: TRBD1; CDR3 protein: CASSPGQDYGYTF; CDR3 DNA: TGTGCCAGCAGTCCGGGACAGGACTATGGCTACACCTTC
J gene: TRBJ1-2; clone size: NA; V gene: TRBV24-1; D gene: NA; CDR3 protein: CATSDLARAGYGYTF; CDR3 DNA: TGTGCCACCAGTGATTTGGCCAGGGCCGGCTATGGCTACACCTTC
J gene: TRBJ1-1; clone size: NA; V gene: TRBV6-6; D gene: NA; CDR3 protein: CASSSAGRYTEAFF; CDR3 DNA: TGTGCCAGCAGTTCCGCGGGCAGATACACTGAAGCTTTCTTT
J gene: TRBJ2-1; clone size: NA; V gene: TRBV4-1; D gene: TRBD2; CDR3 protein: CASSQEITSGGDNEQFF; CDR3 DNA: TGCGCCAGCAGCCAAGAGATTACTAGCGGGGGAGACAATGAGCAGTTCTTC
J gene: TRBJ2-2; clone size: NA; V gene: TRBV18; D gene: NA; CDR3 protein: CASSPGRDDGELFF; CDR3 DNA: TGTGCCAGCTCACCGGGACGGGACGACGGGGAGCTGTTTTTT